The 19 T cell receptor beta chains reported below all come from one sample, sequenced in a study of blood T cell dynamics during melanoma immunotherapy. The method was immunoSEQ multiplex PCR; TCRdb's version includes in-frame clones alone and lacks a portion of them. Of about 12,000 clones listed, 84% were seen once; the top ten hold about 9.4%. The sample's time point: pre-treatment baseline. Sequencing was performed on blood, taken from a patient treated with checkpoint blockade. These TCRs come from a human donor with melanoma.

This clone was observed a handful of times. The chain uses TRBV2 and TRBJ1-6; 7 bases match TRBD1. V trimming: 6 bases; J trimming: 10 bases; junction bases outside the gene matches: 12. Germline V CDR1 and CDR2: SNHLY, FYNNEI. CDR3 length: 15 residues. The CDR3 nucleotides are TGTGCCAGCAGAGCAAATACAGGGGAGAACTCACCCCTCCACTTT. It translates to CASRANTGENSPLHF.

This clone was counted between two and nine times. The chain recombines TRBV5-1 with TRBJ1-1, with 10 positions matching TRBD1. There are 15 residues in the CDR3. V was pared by 4 bases and J by 3 bases, with 6 bases of the junction left unmatched. Germline values: CDR1 SGHRS, CDR2 YFSETQ. The CDR3 reads CASSAPDRGYTEAFF. CDR3 nucleotides: TGCGCCAGCAGCGCCCCGGACAGGGGGTACACTGAAGCTTTCTTT.

The CDR3 protein is CASSSPRTTSGNKNEQFF. CDR3 bases: TGTGCCAGCAGCTCACCCAGGACGACTAGCGGGAATAAGAATGAGCAGTTCTTC. The V gene is TRBV7-9, the J gene TRBJ2-1; 11 nucleotides agree with TRBD2. Trimming removed 4 bases from V and 7 bases from J; junction bases left unmatched: 15. CDR3 length equals 18 residues. Germline V gene data show CDR1 as SEHNR and CDR2 as FQNEAQ (reference sequence).

DNA for the CDR3: TGTGCCAGCAGGGACAGTAGCTCCTATAATTCACCCCTCCACTTT. Protein product: CASRDSSSYNSPLHF. The J gene is TRBJ1-6, the V gene TRBV7-9; possible D gene TRBD1, 6 bases. V lost 6 bases, J lost 0 bases, and 9 bases lay in between. The CDR3 length is 15 residues. Germline V CDR1 and CDR2: SEHNR, FQNEAQ (reference sequence). The variable domain in full, with the rest retrieved from reference TRBV7-9 and TRBJ1-6, is DTGVSQNPRHKITKRGQNVTFRCDPISEHNRLYWYRQTLGQGPEFLTYFQNEAQLEKSRLLSDRFSAERPKGSFSTLEIQRTEQGDSAMYLCASRDSSSYNSPLHFGNGTRLTVT.

This chain links TRBV28 with TRBJ2-2, with 9 bases aligning to TRBD1. Trimming at V came to 3 bases and at J to 4 bases, leaving 6 bases not matched to a gene. The CDR3 length is 16 residues. In germline, CDR1 is MDHEN, CDR2 SYDVKM. CDR3 amino acids: CASSFVQGAPTGELFF. The CDR3 DNA is TGTGCCAGCAGTTTTGTACAGGGGGCCCCCACCGGGGAGCTGTTTTTT. The variable domain in full, completed from reference TRBV28 and TRBJ2-2, reads DVKVTQSSRYLVKRTGEKVFLECVQDMDHENMFWYRQDPGLGLRLIYFSYDVKMKEKGDIPEGYSVSREKKERFSLILESASTNQTSMYLCASSFVQGAPTGELFFGEGSRLTVL.

This clone has only one observation. The chain couples TRBV28 to TRBJ2-5; D gene uncertain. Trimming shortened V by 7 bases and J by 5 bases, and 11 bases separated the two germline ends. The CDR3 is 12 amino acids. CDR1 is MDHEN, CDR2 SYDVKM, per germline. This CDR3 reads CASTSGQETQYF. CDR3 sequence (DNA): TGTGCCAGCACCTCCGGGCAGGAGACCCAGTACTTC.

The V gene is TRBV28, the J gene TRBJ1-4; D perhaps matches TRBD1 (5 bases). Per the germline V gene, CDR1 is MDHEN and CDR2 is SYDVKM. V was cut by 5 bases and J by 3 bases, with 19 bases left in between. This CDR3 region has 17 residues. The CDR3 loop is CASSPLGGARANEKLFF. DNA for the CDR3: TGTGCCAGCAGTCCACTGGGTGGGGCAAGAGCTAATGAAAAACTGTTTTTT.

V is TRBV9 and J is TRBJ2-1; 12 nucleotides line up with TRBD2. The CDR3 runs to 16 residues. Germline V lookup: CDR1 SGDLS, CDR2 YYNGEE. After removal of 4 bases from V and 12 bases from J, the junction contained 14 bases not matched to a gene. CDR3 sequence reads: CASSLTSGSIASGQFF. Here the CDR3 DNA reads TGTGCCAGCAGCTTGACTAGCGGGAGTATTGCCTCGGGGCAGTTCTTC.

This chain connects TRBV6-1 to TRBJ2-7; 9 bases fit TRBD2. CDR3 length: 14 amino acids. Germline CDR1 and CDR2: MNHNS and SASEGT. After removal of 5 bases from V and 3 bases from J, the junction contained 5 bases not matched to a gene. CDR3 region: CASSPSGTLYEQYF. CDR3 nucleotide sequence: TGTGCCAGCAGTCCTAGCGGGACTCTCTACGAGCAGTACTTC.

The chain combines TRBV9 with TRBJ1-4; a possible D gene is TRBD1 (6 bases). Trimming shortened V by 3 bases and J by 1 base, and 7 bases separated the two germline ends. Germline assignment: CDR1 SGDLS and CDR2 YYNGEE. This CDR3 comprises 14 residues. The CDR3 loop is CASSEGVTNEKLFF. The CDR3 nucleotides are TGTGCCAGCAGCGAGGGGGTAACTAATGAAAAACTGTTTTTT.

The chain links TRBV19 to TRBJ1-2; D may be TRBD1 (6 bases). The CDR3 runs 13 residues. The V end was cut by 6 bases, the J end by 6 bases, with 14 bases between. Germline V CDR1 and CDR2: LNHDA, SQIVND (reference sequence). CDR3 sequence (DNA): TGTGCCAGTAGACATTCGGGACACCATGGCTACACCTTC. Translation: CASRHSGHHGYTF.

The chain is built from TRBV6-6 and TRBJ2-2, with D unclear. Per germline, CDR1 MNHNY and CDR2 SVGAGI (reference sequence). V was shortened by 7 bases and J by 3 bases, with 9 bases between the two germline ends. CDR3 size: 13 residues. CDR3: CASKITHTGELFF. The CDR3 region has the DNA TGTGCCAGCAAGATAACCCACACCGGGGAGCTGTTTTTT.

V gene TRBV29-1 combines with J gene TRBJ2-7; possibly TRBD1 or TRBD2 for D (5 bases each). Trimming took 3 bases from V and 3 from J, leaving 12 bases between them. Germline-derived CDR1 and CDR2 are SQVTM and ANQGSEA. The length of the CDR3 is 13 residues. The CDR3 here is CSVEGTQGYEQYF. In nucleotides, the CDR3 is TGCAGCGTTGAGGGGACCCAGGGCTACGAGCAGTACTTC.

This chain uses TRBV19 with TRBJ2-4, with D maybe TRBD2 (5 bases). Germline values: CDR1 LNHDA, CDR2 SQIVND (reference sequence). The CDR3 covers 15 residues. Between the trimmed V and J ends, which lost 6 bases and 0 bases, there was a span of 12 bases. The CDR3 sequence: CASSPGLIAKNIQYF. The CDR3 DNA sequence: TGTGCCAGTAGCCCAGGACTGATAGCCAAAAACATTCAGTACTTC.

CDR3 sequence: CASRKDRGYNQPQHF. The CDR3 DNA is TGTGCCAGTAGGAAGGACAGGGGGTATAATCAGCCCCAGCATTTT. The J gene is TRBJ1-5, the V gene TRBV19, with 10 bases identical to TRBD1. There are 15 residues in the CDR3. Germline CDR1 LNHDA, CDR2 SQIVND (reference sequence). Trimming took 6 bases from V and 4 from J; bases not matched to a gene: 6.

This clone was picked up one time. The J gene is TRBJ2-5, the V gene TRBV28, with 9 positions matching TRBD1. CDR1 and CDR2 from the germline V gene are MDHEN and SYDVKM. Unmatched junction bases numbered 19, after V lost 9 bases and J lost 11 bases. The CDR3 consists of 15 residues. In nucleotides, the CDR3 is TGTGCCAGTTACCCTCCCGGGACAGGGCCTCACCCGCAGTACTTC. It encodes CASYPPGTGPHPQYF.

The V and J genes are TRBV27 and TRBJ1-4; D is possibly TRBD1 (6 bases). This CDR3 has 15 residues. Germline lookup yields CDR1 MNHEY and CDR2 SMNVEV (reference sequence). Trimming took off 5 bases at V and 3 bases at J, with 13 bases between the two ends. This chain's CDR3 is CASSIDRRPNEKLFF. CDR3 coding DNA: TGTGCCAGCAGTATCGACAGGCGCCCTAATGAAAAACTGTTTTTT.

The V and J genes are TRBV9 and TRBJ2-1, with D perhaps matching TRBD2 (6 bases). The CDR3 covers 17 residues. V was cut by 0 bases and J by 0 bases, with 13 bases left in between. CDR1 and CDR2 from the germline V gene are SGDLS and YYNGEE. CDR3 region: CASSVVAVGSSYNEQFF. As DNA, the CDR3 is TGTGCCAGCAGCGTAGTTGCGGTCGGGAGCTCCTACAATGAGCAGTTCTTC.

The chain carries TRBV27 and TRBJ2-1; D not certain. This CDR3 comprises 13 residues. The germline V gene has CDR1 MNHEY and CDR2 SMNVEV (reference sequence). V gave up 6 bases and J gave up 10 bases, with 16 bases separating them. In DNA, the CDR3 is TGTGCCAGCAGGGACCTCGGGCTTCGAGAGCAGTTCTTC. This translates into CASRDLGLREQFF.